The 27 T cell receptor beta chains reported below all come from one sample, sequenced in a study of CD8+ T cells in alopecia areata. After pooling, cutaneous lymph node cells were sorted with CD4, CD8alpha, NKG2D, NKG2ACE and other markers. In each case, RNA was isolated and then reverse transcribed into cDNA as the sequencing template. The repertoire was sequenced with immunoSEQ multiplex PCR; TCRdb's copy has only in-frame clones and lacks some. The repertoire shows 250,000 or so clones, none seen only once; the top ten take approximately 1.2%. Sequenced material: CD4+ T cells sorted from a lymph node. The source is a C3H/HeJ mouse with alopecia areata. Strain MHC haplotype: H2-k.

A note on this clone: Mouse gene names apply. With the read ending 4 residues before the CDR3 end, the germline J gene is used to fill in that end. The genes are TRBV19 and TRBJ1-1; D uncertain. The germline V gene has CDR1 FNHDT and CDR2 SITEND (reference sequence). CDR3 length: 10 amino acids. The part of the CDR3 DNA that was read is TGTGCCAGCAGTAATCAA. It is translated as CASSNQ. The complete CDR3 sequence is CASSNQEVFF.

This clone was counted between two and nine times. Mouse germline and gene names are used. The DNA ends 4 residues before the CDR3 does, and the rest of the CDR3 is filled in from the germline J gene. Additional DNA sequences in this sample encode the identical CDR3. V usage is TRBV5 and J usage is TRBJ2-2; maybe TRBD2 (6 bases). Between the trimmed V and J ends, which lost 0 bases and 0 bases, there was a span of 8 bases. The germline V gene encodes CDR1 LGHNA and CDR2 YNLKQL (reference sequence). This CDR3 region has 16 residues. CDR3 bases read: TGTGCCAGCAGCCAAGATTCTGGGGCAAACACCGGG. Its protein is CASSQDSGANTG. The full CDR3 is CASSQDSGANTGQLYF.

This clone was observed a few times. Gene names refer to mouse genes. From the germline J gene comes the end of the CDR3, since the read stops 4 residues before it. This chain links TRBV19 with TRBJ1-1; TRBD1 matches 10 bases. Trimming at V came to 1 base and at J to 1 base, leaving 4 bases not matched to a gene. This CDR3 contains 16 residues. Germline-derived CDR1 and CDR2 are FNHDT and SITEND (reference sequence). Here the CDR3 reads CASSISGQGKNTEVFF. Partial CDR3 DNA: TGTGCCAGCAGTATATCGGGACAGGGGAAAAACACA.

In this sample, this clone turned up a few times. Mouse gene names and germline throughout. The read finishes 4 residues shy of the CDR3 end, and the germline J gene is used to complete it. The chain employs TRBV13-1 and TRBJ2-5; 9 nucleotides match TRBD1. Germline loops: CDR1 NSHNY, CDR2 SYGAGN. The CDR3 contains 16 residues. CDR3 residues: CASSEALDRGRDTQYF. CDR3 DNA, as far as it was read: TGTGCCAGCAGTGAAGCTCTGGACAGGGGACGGGAC.

A remark on this clone: Any gene name here is a mouse gene name. The read terminates 4 residues before the CDR3 end, so the remaining end is supplied by the germline J gene. This chain links TRBV1 with TRBJ2-5; 9 bases line up with TRBD2. The CDR3 contains 18 residues. Germline V gene lookup returns CDR1 NSQYPW and CDR2 LRSPGD (reference sequence). V was pared by 2 bases and J by 0 bases, with 9 bases of the junction left unmatched. CDR3 bases read: TGCACCTGCAGTGCAAGGTCGACTGGGGGAATTAACCAAGAC. This translates into CTCSARSTGGINQD. The complete CDR3 sequence is CTCSARSTGGINQDTQYF.

Details on this clone: Each gene name is a mouse one. The sequenced part of the CDR3 DNA is TGCACCTGCAGTGCTTCCAGAAACCCAAACTCC. It specifies CTCSASRNPNS. In full, the CDR3 reads CTCSASRNPNSDYTF. V is TRBV1 and J is TRBJ1-2; no clear D gene. With the read ending 4 residues before the CDR3 end, the germline J gene is used to fill in that end. The V and J ends lost 3 bases and 0 bases respectively, with 11 bases between them. The CDR3 consists of 15 residues. Germline V gene lookup returns CDR1 NSQYPW and CDR2 LRSPGD (reference sequence).

This clone came up a few times. Each gene name is a mouse one. Read coverage stops 4 residues before the CDR3 terminus; the germline J gene supplies the remainder. The gene calls are TRBV19 and TRBJ2-2; 8 bases match TRBD1. The CDR3 totals 16 residues. With V trimmed by 1 base and J by 3 bases, 5 bases remained unmatched. Germline V CDR1 and CDR2: FNHDT, SITEND (reference sequence). The CDR3 here is CASSIPDRGHTGQLYF. Incomplete CDR3 DNA: TGTGCCAGCAGTATACCCGACAGGGGTCACACCGGG.

There are a few counts of this clone. The genes are named according to mouse. The missing CDR3 end, 4 residues past where the read stops, is filled in from the germline J gene. The same CDR3 is also encoded by other DNA sequences in this sample. The V and J genes are TRBV19 and TRBJ2-5, with D hard to call. The germline V gene has CDR1 FNHDT and CDR2 SITEND (reference sequence). Trimming removed 4 bases from V and 1 base from J, with 7 bases in between. This CDR3 has 13 amino acids. CDR3 sequence: CASSRQDQDTQYF. The sequenced part of the CDR3 DNA is TGTGCCAGCAGTCGCCAGGACCAAGAC.

This clone appeared a few times. The genes and germline here are from mouse. Coverage ceases 4 residues before the CDR3 finishes, and the germline J gene fills in the end. The chain employs TRBV5 and TRBJ2-5; 8 bases match TRBD2. Germline V gene sequence: CDR1 LGHNA, CDR2 YNLKQL (reference sequence). This CDR3 is 14 amino acids long. The CDR3 sequence: CASSQLLGEDTQYF. CDR3 bases read: TGTGCCAGCAGCCAATTACTGGGGGAAGAC.

A word on this clone: Any gene name here is a mouse gene name. The read gets to within 3 residues of the CDR3 end, and the germline J gene fills in the rest. Other DNA sequences of this sample code for an identical CDR3. This sequence joins TRBV1 and TRBJ1-6; D is undetermined. TRBJ1-6 is sorted into the ORF group, with uncertain function. The V gene's germline CDR1 is NSQYPW and CDR2 LRSPGD (reference sequence). This CDR3 is 14 amino acids long. Trimming removed 0 bases at V and 5 bases at J, with 5 bases between. The part of the CDR3 DNA that was read is TGCACCTGCAGTGCAGACCAGGATAATTCGCCC. It encodes CTCSADQDNSP. The full CDR3 protein is CTCSADQDNSPLYF.

This clone was found a few times. Genes and germline come from the mouse. The CDR3 end lies 4 residues beyond the end of the read and is filled in from the germline J gene. The genes are TRBV19 and TRBJ2-4; TRBD2 matches 8 bases. CDR1 is FNHDT, CDR2 SITEND, per germline (reference sequence). V lost 4 bases and J lost 0; bases outside the gene matches: 4. The CDR3 contains 15 residues. The covered CDR3 bases are TGTGCCAGCAGTTCGACTGGGGCTAGTCAAAAC. It specifies CASSSTGASQN. The full CDR3 protein reads CASSSTGASQNTLYF.

Remarks on this clone: The gene names here belong to mouse. The read is 4 residues too short to cover the CDR3 end, so that end is filled in from the germline J gene. The V call is TRBV1, the J call TRBJ1-1; D is possibly TRBD1 (6 bases). The V end lost 1 base, the J end lost 4 bases, and 10 bases lay between the germline ends. In germline, CDR1 is NSQYPW, CDR2 LRSPGD (reference sequence). CDR3 length: 14 amino acids. CDR3: CTCSAVQGTTEVFF. Partial CDR3 DNA: TGCACCTGCAGTGCAGTCCAGGGGACCACA.

This clone was counted between two and nine times. Gene names and germline refer to mouse. The observed sequence ends 4 residues before the CDR3 terminus, with the missing tail filled in from the germline J gene. The chain couples TRBV13-3 to TRBJ2-7; D is unclear. The V end lost 3 bases, the J end lost 0 bases, and 10 bases lay between the germline ends. This CDR3 spans 14 amino acids. Germline V gives CDR1 NNHDY, CDR2 SYVADS. The part of the CDR3 DNA that was read is TGTGCCAGCAGTGCACACAAGAGCTCCTAT. Protein product: CASSAHKSSY. In full, the CDR3 is CASSAHKSSYEQYF.

Remarks on this clone: Genes and germline are mouse. The read ends 4 residues shy of where the CDR3 ends; the end is completed using the germline J gene. The genes are TRBV5 and TRBJ1-1; the D is unclear. The V gene's germline CDR1 is LGHNA and CDR2 YNLKQL (reference sequence). The V and J ends lost 2 bases and 1 base respectively, with 5 bases between them. This CDR3 is built from 13 residues. CDR3 protein: CASSQWGNTEVFF. The CDR3 bases that were read are TGTGCCAGCAGCCAATGGGGGAACACA.

Concerning this clone itself: Mouse gene names and germline throughout. The CDR3 end lies 4 residues beyond the end of the read and is filled in from the germline J gene. Other DNA sequences in this sample translate to the same CDR3. The rearrangement uses TRBV13-2 and TRBJ2-3; D might be TRBD2 (5 bases). Trimming left V 0 bases short and J 3 bases short, with 8 bases between. The CDR3 loop spans 14 amino acids. Germline V gives CDR1 NNHNN, CDR2 SYGAGS (reference sequence). Incomplete CDR3 DNA: TGTGCCAGCGGTGATGCAGCTGGGGCAGAA. Its protein is CASGDAAGAE. The CDR3 in full is CASGDAAGAETLYF.

In this sample, this clone turned up a few times. These gene names are mouse names. The read ends 4 residues shy of where the CDR3 ends; the end is completed using the germline J gene. The chain combines TRBV1 with TRBJ2-3; 9 bases align to TRBD2. Germline V gene lookup returns CDR1 NSQYPW and CDR2 LRSPGD (reference sequence). V was pared by 4 bases and J by 1 base, with 3 bases of the junction left unmatched. CDR3 length: 15 residues. Here the CDR3 reads CTCSEWGGGAETLYF. The sequenced CDR3 bases are TGCACCTGCAGTGAGTGGGGGGGCGGTGCAGAA.

This clone appeared a few times. All gene names here are mouse names. The read terminates 4 residues ahead of where the CDR3 ends, so the germline J gene completes it. The chain joins TRBV19 to TRBJ2-5, with 10 bases aligning to TRBD2. This CDR3 is 13 amino acids long. Germline-derived CDR1 and CDR2 are FNHDT and SITEND (reference sequence). CDR3 amino acids: CASRPLGGDTQYF. Incomplete CDR3 DNA: TGTGCCAGCAGACCACTGGGGGGGGAC.

Regarding this clone: Gene names and germline match the mouse. The read is 4 residues too short to cover the CDR3 end, so that end is filled in from the germline J gene. This chain joins TRBV19 and TRBJ2-2; TRBD2 might be the D (6 bases). Between the trimmed V and J ends, which lost 6 bases and 1 base, there was a span of 10 bases. Germline-derived CDR1 and CDR2 are FNHDT and SITEND (reference sequence). CDR3 length equals 14 residues. The CDR3: CASTRDLNTGQLYF. The CDR3 DNA, read in part, is TGTGCCAGCACCCGGGACTTAAACACCGGG.

About this clone: The listed genes are named as in mouse. The CDR3 end falls 4 residues outside the read, so it is completed with the germline J gene. The chain joins TRBV13-2 to TRBJ2-7; 8 bases agree with TRBD2. Germline loops: CDR1 NNHNN, CDR2 SYGAGS (reference sequence). The CDR3 totals 15 residues. The J segment lost 0 bases and the V segment lost 3 bases, leaving 5 bases of the junction unmatched. CDR3 amino acids: CASGGNWGSSYEQYF. The covered CDR3 bases are TGTGCCAGCGGTGGGAACTGGGGGAGCTCCTAT.

There are a few counts of this clone. Gene names denote mouse genes. Partial CDR3 DNA: TGTGCCAGCAGCCAGCAGGGGTGGGGAAACTATGCT. Translated: CASSQQGWGNYA. The complete CDR3 protein is CASSQQGWGNYAEQFF. The genes are TRBV5 and TRBJ2-1; D is possibly TRBD1 (6 bases). The read is 4 residues too short to cover the CDR3 end, so that end is filled in from the germline J gene. This CDR3 is built from 16 residues. Trimming pared 3 bases from V and 1 base from J, leaving 13 bases between. Germline CDR1 and CDR2: LGHNA and YNLKQL (reference sequence).

Regarding this clone: Gene names follow the mouse nomenclature. The CDR3 end falls 4 residues outside the read, so it is completed with the germline J gene. V is TRBV13-1 and J is TRBJ2-2; 7 positions match TRBD1. The CDR3 is made up of 15 amino acids. V was pared by 5 bases and J by 1 base, with 5 bases of the junction left unmatched. Germline V gene data show CDR1 as NSHNY and CDR2 as SYGAGN. CDR3 residues: CASSVGTVNTGQLYF. The DNA read from the CDR3 is TGTGCCAGCAGCGTCGGGACAGTAAACACCGGG.

A word on this clone: These gene names are mouse names. The missing CDR3 end, 4 residues past where the read stops, is filled in from the germline J gene. This sequence joins TRBV1 and TRBJ2-3; 8 bases map to TRBD1. CDR1 is NSQYPW, CDR2 LRSPGD, per germline (reference sequence). With V trimmed by 5 bases and J by 3 bases, 4 bases remained unmatched. This CDR3 comprises 14 residues. The part of the CDR3 DNA that was read is TGCACCTGCAGTCCCAGACAGGGGGCAGAA. This gives the protein CTCSPRQGAE. The entire CDR3 protein reads CTCSPRQGAETLYF.

On this clone itself: These gene names are mouse names. The CDR3 end is not reached by the read, which stops 4 residues before it; the germline J gene fills it in. V is TRBV5 and J is TRBJ2-1; D is perhaps TRBD2 (5 bases). Per the germline V gene, CDR1 is LGHNA and CDR2 is YNLKQL (reference sequence). The CDR3 length is 14 residues. The DNA read from the CDR3 is TGTGCCAGCAGCCAAGCTGGGAGAGGGGCT. Its protein is CASSQAGRGA. The whole CDR3 protein reads CASSQAGRGAEQFF.

This clone was recorded many times. The listed genes are named as in mouse. The read ends 3 residues shy of where the CDR3 ends; the end is completed using the germline J gene. The same CDR3 also results from other DNA sequences found in this sample. The rearrangement links TRBV13-1 to TRBJ1-6; 10 bases line up with TRBD1. TRBJ1-6 is flagged as an ORF with uncertain function. The V gene's germline CDR1 is NSHNY and CDR2 SYGAGN. The CDR3 is 14 residues long. V shed 5 bases and J 7 bases; nucleotides not matched to a gene: 3. The part of the CDR3 DNA that was read is TGTGCCAGCAGCCGGGACAGGGGAAATTCGCCC. It encodes CASSRDRGNSP. The entire CDR3 reads CASSRDRGNSPLYF.

This clone occurred a few times. Gene names follow the mouse nomenclature. The CDR3 sequence is CASTKGQGDNSPLYF. The CDR3 DNA, read in part, is TGTGCCAGCACTAAGGGACAGGGGGATAATTCGCCC. V and J are TRBV13-1 and TRBJ1-6; 11 bases match TRBD1. The read stops 3 residues short of the end of the CDR3; the missing end is completed from the germline J gene. TRBJ1-6 is designated an ORF whose function remains uncertain. The CDR3 spans 15 residues. Germline V lookup: CDR1 NSHNY, CDR2 SYGAGN. With 6 bases clipped from V and 5 bases from J, the junction kept 4 bases outside the gene matches.

Points on this clone: Gene names and germline refer to mouse. The read ends 4 residues shy of where the CDR3 ends; the end is completed using the germline J gene. The chain uses TRBV29 and TRBJ1-2; D may be TRBD1 (5 bases). The CDR3 loop spans 14 amino acids. V was pared by 1 base and J by 0 bases, with 6 bases between. The germline gives CDR1 MSHET, CDR2 SYDVDS. Partial CDR3 DNA: TGTGCTAGCAGTTTATTCAGGGCAAACTCC. Translation gives CASSLFRANS. The whole CDR3 reads CASSLFRANSDYTF.

In its sample, this clone was seen a few times. The gene names given are mouse names. The DNA ends 4 residues before the CDR3 does, and the rest of the CDR3 is filled in from the germline J gene. At the DNA level, this CDR3 is encoded by other sequences in the same sample as well. The chain uses TRBV19 and TRBJ2-5; 8 bases align to TRBD1. CDR1 is FNHDT, CDR2 SITEND, per germline (reference sequence). The CDR3 extends over 14 amino acids. The V and J ends lost 4 bases and 2 bases, in that order; junction bases with no gene match: 3. The CDR3 DNA, read in part, is TGTGCCAGCAGTCCGGACAGGGTCCAAGAC. Protein: CASSPDRVQD. The whole CDR3 is CASSPDRVQDTQYF.